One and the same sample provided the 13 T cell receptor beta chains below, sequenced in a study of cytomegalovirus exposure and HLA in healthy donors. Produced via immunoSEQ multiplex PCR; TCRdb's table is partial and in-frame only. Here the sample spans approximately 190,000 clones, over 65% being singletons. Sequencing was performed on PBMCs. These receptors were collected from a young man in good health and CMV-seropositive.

CDR3 region: CASSPTVATGNTIYF. The CDR3 DNA follows: TGTGCCAGCAGCCCCACAGTAGCGACTGGAAACACCATATATTTT. This rearrangement joins TRBV27 to TRBJ1-3; D unresolved. Per germline, CDR1 MNHEY and CDR2 SMNVEV (reference sequence). V lost 6 bases, J lost 2 bases, and 14 bases lay in between. There are 15 residues in the CDR3.

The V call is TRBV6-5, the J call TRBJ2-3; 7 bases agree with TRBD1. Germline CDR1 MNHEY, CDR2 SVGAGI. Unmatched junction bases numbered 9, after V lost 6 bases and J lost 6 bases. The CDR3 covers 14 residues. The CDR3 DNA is TGTGCCAGCAGAAAGGGGGCGGGTGTGGATACGCAGTATTTT. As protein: CASRKGAGVDTQYF.

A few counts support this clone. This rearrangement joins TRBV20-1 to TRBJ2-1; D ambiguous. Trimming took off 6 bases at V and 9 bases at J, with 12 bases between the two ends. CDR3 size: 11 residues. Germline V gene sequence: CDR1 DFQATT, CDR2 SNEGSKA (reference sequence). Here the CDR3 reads CSARSFTEQFF. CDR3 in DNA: TGCAGTGCCCGGTCTTTCACTGAGCAGTTCTTC.

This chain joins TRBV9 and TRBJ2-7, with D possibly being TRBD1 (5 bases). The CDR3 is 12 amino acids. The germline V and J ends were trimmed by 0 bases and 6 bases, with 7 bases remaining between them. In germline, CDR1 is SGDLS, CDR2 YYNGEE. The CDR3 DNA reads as TGTGCCAGCAGCGTAGAAGGGGCCGAGCAGTACTTC. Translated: CASSVEGAEQYF.

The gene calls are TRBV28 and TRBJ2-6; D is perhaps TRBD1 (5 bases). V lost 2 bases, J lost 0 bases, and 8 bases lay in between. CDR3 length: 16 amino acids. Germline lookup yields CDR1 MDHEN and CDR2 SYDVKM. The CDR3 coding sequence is TGTGCCAGCAGTTTAGGGGCAGTCTCTGGGGCCAACGTCCTGACTTTC. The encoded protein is CASSLGAVSGANVLTF.

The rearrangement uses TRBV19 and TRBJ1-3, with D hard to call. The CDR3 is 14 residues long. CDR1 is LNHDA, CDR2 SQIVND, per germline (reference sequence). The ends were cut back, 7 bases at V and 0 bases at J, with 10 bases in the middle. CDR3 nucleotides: TGTGCCAGTAAATATGGGAGCTCTGGAAACACCATATATTTT. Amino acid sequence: CASKYGSSGNTIYF.

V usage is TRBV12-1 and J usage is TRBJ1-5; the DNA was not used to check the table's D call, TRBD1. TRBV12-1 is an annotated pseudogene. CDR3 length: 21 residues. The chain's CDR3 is CASSFANNEWDKPGPTQPQHF. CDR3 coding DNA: TGTGCCAGCAGCTTTGCGAATAATGAGTGGGACAAGCCCGGCCCTACACAGCCCCAGCATTTT.

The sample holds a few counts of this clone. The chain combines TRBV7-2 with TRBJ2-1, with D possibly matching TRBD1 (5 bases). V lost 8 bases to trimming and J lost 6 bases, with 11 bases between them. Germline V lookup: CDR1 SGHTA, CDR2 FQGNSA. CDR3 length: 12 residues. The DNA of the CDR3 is TGTGCCAGCGGGGTGGGGCGCAATGAGCAGTTCTTC. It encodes CASGVGRNEQFF.

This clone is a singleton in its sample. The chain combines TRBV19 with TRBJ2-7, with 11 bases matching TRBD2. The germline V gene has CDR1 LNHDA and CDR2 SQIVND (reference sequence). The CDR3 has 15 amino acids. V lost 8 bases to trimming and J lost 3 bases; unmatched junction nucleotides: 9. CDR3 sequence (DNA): TGTGCCAGTGCAACTAGCGGGAGTTCTATCTACGAGCAGTACTTC. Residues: CASATSGSSIYEQYF.

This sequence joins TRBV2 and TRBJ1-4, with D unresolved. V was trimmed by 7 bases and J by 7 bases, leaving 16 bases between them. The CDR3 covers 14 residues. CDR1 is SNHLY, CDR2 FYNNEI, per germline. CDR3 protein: CASIRQVLGEKLFF. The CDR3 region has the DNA TGTGCCAGCATTCGCCAGGTCCTCGGTGAAAAACTGTTTTTT.

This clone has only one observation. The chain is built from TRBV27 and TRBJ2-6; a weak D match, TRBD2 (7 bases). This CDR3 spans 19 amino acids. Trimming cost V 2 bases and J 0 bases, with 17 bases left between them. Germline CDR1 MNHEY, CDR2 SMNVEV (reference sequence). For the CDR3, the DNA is TGTGCCAGCAGTTTAATAGGGGGGACTACCAGCTCTGGGGCCAACGTCCTGACTTTC. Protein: CASSLIGGTTSSGANVLTF.

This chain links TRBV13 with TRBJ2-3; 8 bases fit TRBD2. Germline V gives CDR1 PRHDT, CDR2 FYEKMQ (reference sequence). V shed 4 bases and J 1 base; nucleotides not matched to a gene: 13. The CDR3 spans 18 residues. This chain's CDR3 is CASSSRSGVPPGTDTQYF. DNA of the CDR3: TGTGCCAGCAGCTCTCGTAGCGGGGTGCCCCCTGGCACAGATACGCAGTATTTT.

CDR3 bases: TGCAGCGTTGAAGTTTACGGAGGGGCCCAAGCAACTAATGAAAAACTGTTTTTT. Translated: CSVEVYGGAQATNEKLFF. The chain uses TRBV29-1 and TRBJ1-4; D is possibly TRBD1 (5 bases). This CDR3 region has 18 residues. Trimming stripped 1 base from V and 0 bases from J, with 18 bases between. Germline V gives CDR1 SQVTM, CDR2 ANQGSEA.